This is a list of T cell receptor beta chains from one sample in a study of T cells in Graves' hyperthyroidism and ophthalmopathy. TCRdb reprocessed the multiplex PCR reads with MiXCR, giving one entry per CDR3 protein. The sample holds about 640,000 distinct CDR3 sequences, roughly 14% seen once. Sequencing was carried out using blood. The receptors derive from a woman aged 45 to 65 with Graves' ophthalmopathy. Each CDR3 is given with its conserved first and last residue. D genes are given only for firm matches. Only some rows state a clone size, as once, few, many or a class for expanded clones.

TRBJ2-1 | many | TRBV11-2 | NA | TGTGCCAGCAGCTCTTTTATGGTTAATGAGCAGTTCTTC | CASSSFMVNEQFF
TRBJ1-1 | many | TRBV30 | NA | TGTGCCTGGAGAGGGATACAGGTCGAAGCTTTCTTT | CAWRGIQVEAFF
TRBJ2-5 | many | TRBV5-5 | TRBD1 | TGTGCCAGCAGCCGCATCCCCGGACAGGGCCAAGAGACCCAGTACTTC | CASSRIPGQGQETQYF
TRBJ2-3 | NA | TRBV4-3 | TRBD2 | TGCGCCAGCAGCCAACTACTAGCGAGCACAGATACGCAGTATTTT | CASSQLLASTDTQYF
TRBJ2-3 | few | TRBV6-6 | TRBD2 | TGTGCCAGCAGTTACACCCCTAGCGGAGCAGATACGCAGTATTTT | CASSYTPSGADTQYF
TRBJ2-5 | many | TRBV15 | NA | TGTGCCACCAGCTGGTCGGGCGGGTACCAAGAGACCCAGTACTTC | CATSWSGGYQETQYF
TRBJ2-7 | many | TRBV28 | TRBD1 | TGTGCCAGCAGTCCCGCTCGCAATCCGGGACAGAGGAGCTCCTACGAGCAGTACTTC | CASSPARNPGQRSSYEQYF
TRBJ2-3 | NA | TRBV10-3 | NA | TGTGCCATCAACCAAGGGGGATTCGGCGCAGATACGCAGTATTTT | CAINQGGFGADTQYF
TRBJ2-4 | NA | TRBV24-1 | NA | TGTGCCACCAGTGGACAGGCGGACATTCAGTACTTC | CATSGQADIQYF
TRBJ2-7 | many | TRBV3-1 | NA | TGTGCCAGCAGCCCGATTTTGTTTTACGAGCAGTACTTC | CASSPILFYEQYF
TRBJ2-1 | many | TRBV7-6 | TRBD2 | TGTGCCAGCAGCTTAGCCGCGCCGGGACTAGCGGGAGCCTACAATGAGCAGTTCTTC | CASSLAAPGLAGAYNEQFF
TRBJ2-1 | many | TRBV7-3 | NA | TGTGCCAGCAGCCCTCGACCGCGGTCCCCAGCACATGAGCAGTTCTTC | CASSPRPRSPAHEQFF
TRBJ2-2 | NA | TRBV4-3 | NA | TGCGCCAGCAGCCAAGACCTTTTGAACACCGGGGAGCTGTTTTTT | CASSQDLLNTGELFF
TRBJ1-5 | many | TRBV6-2/TRBV6-3 | NA | TGTGCCAGCAGTTACTCTACGGGGGTGGGCAATCAGCCCCAGCATTTT | CASSYSTGVGNQPQHF
TRBJ2-1 | many | TRBV20-1 | NA | TGCAGTGCTAGGGGGCAGCGGGCAGGCTCCTACAATGAGCAGTTCTTC | CSARGQRAGSYNEQFF
TRBJ2-7 | many | TRBV11-2 | TRBD1 | TGTGCCAGCAGCTTCCGTCCGGGACAGGGGGAGGACGAGCAGTACTTC | CASSFRPGQGEDEQYF
TRBJ1-4 | few | TRBV6-5 | NA | TGTGCCAGCAGTTACAGGGGGAACGAAAAACTGTTTTTT | CASSYRGNEKLFF
TRBJ1-5 | NA | TRBV6-1 | NA | TGTGCCAGCAGCGGGGACATCAGCAATCAGCCCCAGCATTTT | CASSGDISNQPQHF
TRBJ2-2 | many | TRBV20-1 | NA | TGCAGTGCTAGAGATTTAACCGGGAACACCGGGGAGCTGTTTTTT | CSARDLTGNTGELFF
TRBJ2-1 | many | TRBV27 | TRBD2 | TGTGCCAGCAGTTCCCAGACTAGCGGCATAAACAATGAGCAGTTCTTC | CASSSQTSGINNEQFF
TRBJ2-7 | NA | TRBV28 | NA | TGTGCGAGCGGTCCAATGGACCACGAGCAGTACTTC | CASGPMDHEQYF
TRBJ2-1 | many | TRBV11-2 | TRBD1 | TGTGCCAGCAGCTCCTACAGGGGGAGCTCCTACAATGAGCAGTTCTTC | CASSSYRGSSYNEQFF
TRBJ2-4 | few | TRBV5-1 | NA | TGCGCCAGCAGCTTGATGGGTTCGGCCAAAAACATTCAGTACTTC | CASSLMGSAKNIQYF
TRBJ2-3 | NA | TRBV7-2 | NA | TGTGCCAGCAGCTTAATCCGGGGGAGCACAGATACGCAGTATTTT | CASSLIRGSTDTQYF